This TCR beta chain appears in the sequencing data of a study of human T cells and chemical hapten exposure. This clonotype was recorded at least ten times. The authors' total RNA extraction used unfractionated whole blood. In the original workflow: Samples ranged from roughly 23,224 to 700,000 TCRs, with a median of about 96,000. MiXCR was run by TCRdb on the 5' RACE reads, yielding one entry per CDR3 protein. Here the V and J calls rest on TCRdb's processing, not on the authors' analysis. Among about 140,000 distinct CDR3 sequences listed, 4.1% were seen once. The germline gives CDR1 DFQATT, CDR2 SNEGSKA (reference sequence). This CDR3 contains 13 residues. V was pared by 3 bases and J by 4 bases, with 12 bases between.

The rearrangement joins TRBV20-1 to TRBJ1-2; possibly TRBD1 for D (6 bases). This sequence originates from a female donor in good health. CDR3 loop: CSARMGATYGYTF. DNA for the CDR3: TGCAGTGCTAGGATGGGGGCCACCTATGGCTACACCTTC.